A single sample gave rise to the 18 T cell receptor beta chains below, sequenced in a study of blood T cells in healthy people across ages. It was with a sample-barcoded 5' primer and a J-beta primer mix that a second PCR of about 6 to 12 cycles was run. Each CDR3 protein gets one entry after TCRdb re-called the 5' RACE reads with MiXCR. The sample lists 1,800,000 or so distinct CDR3 sequences, roughly two fifths occurring once. Sequenced material: blood. Source of these receptors: a human donor in good health.

This clonotype was seen only a few times. This rearrangement joins TRBV9 to TRBJ1-4; D is undetermined. CDR1 and CDR2 (germline): SGDLS, YYNGEE. CDR3 size: 14 residues. Trimming stripped 2 bases from V and 2 bases from J, with 7 bases between. DNA for the CDR3: TGTGCCAGCAGCGTGGACGGGACTAATGAAAAACTGTTTTTT. It codes for CASSVDGTNEKLFF.

The chain links TRBV7-2 to TRBJ2-3, with a possible D match to TRBD2 (6 bases). V lost 2 bases, J lost 9 bases, and 21 bases lay in between. The CDR3 loop spans 16 amino acids. Germline CDR1 and CDR2: SGHTA and FQGNSA. CDR3 protein: CASSLISTSRAGTQYF. The CDR3 nucleotides read TGTGCCAGCAGCTTAATCAGTACTAGCAGGGCTGGGACGCAGTATTTT.

Only one count was recorded for this clonotype. The chain joins TRBV6-2 or TRBV6-3 to TRBJ1-2; D not resolved. Trimming removed 2 bases from V and 4 bases from J, with 17 bases in between. Germline V gene lookup returns CDR1 MNHEY and CDR2 SVGEGT. This CDR3 is built from 16 residues. The CDR3 is CASSYGVGRTLYGYTF. Written as DNA, the CDR3 is TGTGCCAGCAGTTACGGCGTTGGGCGGACGCTCTATGGCTACACCTTC.

The J gene is TRBJ1-1, the V gene TRBV29-1; D is uncertain. Per the germline V gene, CDR1 is SQVTM and CDR2 is ANQGSEA. This CDR3 is 12 amino acids long. Trimming cost V 3 bases and J 1 base, with 6 bases left between them. CDR3 amino acids: CSVDGKNTEAFF. CDR3 bases: TGCAGCGTTGACGGCAAGAACACTGAAGCTTTCTTT.

This clonotype was observed a few times. The chain uses TRBV29-1 and TRBJ1-2, with D possibly being TRBD1 (5 bases). The CDR3 has 13 amino acids. V lost 3 bases, J lost 3 bases, and 11 bases lay in between. Germline loops: CDR1 SQVTM, CDR2 ANQGSEA. The CDR3 DNA is TGCAGCGTTGAGGGAGGGGTCGACTATGGCTACACCTTC. Amino acid sequence: CSVEGGVDYGYTF.

This clonotype has just a few counts. The chain links TRBV5-1 to TRBJ2-3; 15 bases are shared with TRBD2. The CDR3 is made up of 17 amino acids. Germline CDR1 reads SGHRS; CDR2 reads YFSETQ. V was pared by 2 bases and J by 2 bases, with 3 bases of the junction left unmatched. The chain's CDR3 is CASSLRTSGGATDTQYF. The CDR3 DNA sequence: TGCGCCAGCAGCTTACGGACTAGCGGGGGGGCCACAGATACGCAGTATTTT.

This chain links TRBV3-1 with TRBJ2-1; 14 nucleotides match TRBD2. The V segment lost 4 bases and the J segment 0 bases; nucleotides outside the gene matches: 5. The CDR3 has 18 residues. Per germline, CDR1 LGHDT and CDR2 YNNKEL (reference sequence). CDR3 DNA: TGTGCCAGCAGCCCGTGGACTAGCGGGGGGAGCTCCTACAATGAGCAGTTCTTC. The encoded protein is CASSPWTSGGSSYNEQFF.

J is TRBJ2-1 and V is TRBV10-3, with 7 bases identical to TRBD2. Germline CDR1 and CDR2: ENHRY and SYGVKD. The V and J ends lost 3 bases and 2 bases, in that order; junction bases with no gene match: 7. CDR3 length: 16 amino acids. The CDR3 region is CAISDDRLATYNEQFF. CDR3 DNA sequence: TGTGCCATCAGTGACGATCGACTAGCCACCTACAATGAGCAGTTCTTC.

In its sample, this clonotype was seen a few times. The junction and the germline gene differ at one end; a read error may be behind it. CDR3 DNA: TGTGCCACTCGGACATCTGGCTGCACCTTC. Amino acids: CATRTSGCTF. The rearrangement links TRBV28 to TRBJ1-2, with D tentatively TRBD1 (5 bases). This CDR3 spans 10 amino acids. Germline assignment: CDR1 MDHEN and CDR2 SYDVKM.

This clonotype came up a few times. The chain combines TRBV5-6 with TRBJ2-1; D tentatively reads TRBD1 or TRBD2 (6 bases each). Germline V lookup: CDR1 SGHDT, CDR2 YYEEEE. This CDR3 has 15 amino acids. V was pared by 0 bases and J by 12 bases, with 19 bases between. In DNA, the CDR3 is TGTGCCAGCAGCTTGGCCGGTTGGGGGGCGACAGGGCAGTTCTTC. It is translated as CASSLAGWGATGQFF.

CDR3 sequence (DNA): TGTGCCAGCAGAGGGTACTTGGGGGCCAACGTCCTGACTTTC. Its protein product is CASRGYLGANVLTF. The chain employs TRBV2 and TRBJ2-6, with unresolved D. V was pared by 6 bases and J by 4 bases, with 10 bases between. This CDR3 region has 14 residues. CDR1 is SNHLY and CDR2 is FYNNEI in the germline V gene. Looking up the rest from reference TRBV2 and TRBJ2-6 gives the full variable domain: EPEVTQTPSHQVTQMGQEVILRCVPISNHLYFYWYRQILGQKVEFLVSFYNNEISEKSEIFDDQFSVERPDGSNFTLKIRSTKLEDSAMYFCASRGYLGANVLTFGAGSRLTVL.

This clonotype was picked up a small number of times. The rearrangement links TRBV6-2 or TRBV6-3 to TRBJ2-5; D might be TRBD1 (6 bases). Matching the DNA end better, TRBJ2-7 makes the J call doubtful. The CDR3 is 12 residues long. Germline-derived CDR1 and CDR2 are MNHEY and SVGEGT. CDR3 sequence: CASWGRIYEQYF. As DNA, the CDR3 is TGTGCCTCCTGGGGGCGCATTTACGAGCAGTACTTC.

The chain is built from TRBV7-2 and TRBJ2-1, with unresolved D. Trimming removed 3 bases from V and 10 bases from J, with 10 bases in between. Germline values: CDR1 SGHTA, CDR2 FQGNSA. This CDR3 has 12 amino acids. CDR3 loop: CASSFGQTEQFF. The DNA of the CDR3 is TGTGCCAGCAGCTTTGGGCAGACCGAGCAGTTCTTC.

This clonotype was seen ten or more times. V is TRBV6-6 and J is TRBJ2-5, with 7 bases identical to TRBD1. The CDR3 length is 15 residues. V gave up 6 bases and J gave up 4 bases; unmatched junction bases: 11. The germline V gene has CDR1 MNHNY and CDR2 SVGAGI (reference sequence). The CDR3, as DNA: TGTGCCAGCAGCACAACAGGGGAAGGTGGAGAGACCCAGTACTTC. Translation gives CASSTTGEGGETQYF.

The V and J genes are TRBV3-1 and TRBJ1-2; a weak D match, TRBD1 (5 bases). Trimming stripped 0 bases from V and 8 bases from J, with 16 bases between. In germline, CDR1 is LGHDT, CDR2 YNNKEL (reference sequence). The CDR3 runs to 15 residues. DNA of the CDR3: TGTGCCAGCAGCCAAGATTCTTCGGTGGGGGAAGGCTACACCTTC. This codes for CASSQDSSVGEGYTF. The full variable domain, with the rest looked up from reference TRBV3-1 and TRBJ1-2, is DTAVSQTPKYLVTQMGNDKSIKCEQNLGHDTMYWYKQDSKKFLKIMFSYNNKELIINETVPNRFSPKSPDKAHLNLHINSLELGDSAVYFCASSQDSSVGEGYTFGSGTRLTVV.

The CDR3 DNA reads TGTGCCAGCAGCTTGGTTTTCGGCGGGGACACAGATACGCAGTATTTT. Amino acids: CASSLVFGGDTDTQYF. The V and J genes are TRBV5-6 and TRBJ2-3; weak D call: TRBD2 (6 bases). The CDR3 totals 16 residues. Trimming pared 0 bases from V and 2 bases from J, leaving 13 bases between. Germline CDR1 is SGHDT and CDR2 is YYEEEE.

In this sample, this clonotype turned up many times. A junction end diverges from the germline sequence, so it may reflect a read error. The J gene is TRBJ2-5, the V gene TRBV5-1; unclear D gene. Germline CDR1 SGHRS, CDR2 YFSETQ. The CDR3 spans 14 residues. CDR3: CASSLLGSQETQYF. CDR3 sequence (DNA): TGTGCCAGCAGCTTGTTGGGGTCTCAAGAGACCCAGTACTTC. Using reference TRBV5-1 and TRBJ2-5 for the parts outside the CDR3, the full variable domain is KAGVTQTPRYLIKTRGQQVTLSCSPISGHRSVSWYQQTPGQGLQFLFEYFSETQRNKGNFPGRFSGRQFSNSRSEMNVSTLELGDSALYLCASSLLGSQETQYFGPGTRLLVL.

The sample holds a few counts of this clonotype. The rearrangement uses TRBV20-1 and TRBJ2-5, with 11 positions matching TRBD2. The V gene's germline CDR1 is DFQATT and CDR2 SNEGSKA (reference sequence). This CDR3 is 15 amino acids long. With 3 bases clipped from V and 2 bases from J, the junction kept 5 bases outside the gene matches. The CDR3, as DNA: TGCAGTGCTAGCTGGGCTAGCGGGGGGCAAGAGACCCAGTACTTC. Its protein product is CSASWASGGQETQYF.